Listed below are T cell receptor beta chains from one sample, sequenced in a study of blood T cell repertoires in COVID-19. The data were produced by immunoSEQ multiplex PCR, yet TCRdb's version contains in-frame clones alone and is incomplete. Among about 190,000 clones listed, roughly 78% were seen once. The sample was peripheral blood. The receptors were sampled from a woman aged 80 or older with active or convalescent COVID-19. The CDR3 runs from the conserved cysteine through the conserved F or W.

cdr3_length v_call cdr3_aa
13 TRBV27 CASKDRVGQPQHF
9 TRBV29-1 CIGIKTQYF
13 TRBV3-1/TRBV3-2 CASSQYRVQPQHF
13 TRBV12-3/TRBV12-4 CASSLLGTGELFF
19 TRBV19 CASSRGLAGGLLLNNEQFF
15 TRBV10-1 CASSQYRDTNQPQHF
16 TRBV5-4 CASSSRLAGPADTQYF
15 TRBV7-6 CASSLIGTGGEEQYF
15 TRBV7-2 CASSYRDRLSVEQYF
13 TRBV6-2/TRBV6-3 CASSLQERNTIYF
14 TRBV9 CASSVLAAPDTQYF
14 TRBV5-1 CASLRDSPWYGYTF
14 TRBV5-6 CASTEQGATEKLFF
15 TRBV20-1 CSASGSGGDSDTQYF
12 TRBV19 CASSIDPGGYTF
14 TRBV6-5 CASSRTGGEETQYF
14 TRBV11-2 CASSPGLHTDTQYF